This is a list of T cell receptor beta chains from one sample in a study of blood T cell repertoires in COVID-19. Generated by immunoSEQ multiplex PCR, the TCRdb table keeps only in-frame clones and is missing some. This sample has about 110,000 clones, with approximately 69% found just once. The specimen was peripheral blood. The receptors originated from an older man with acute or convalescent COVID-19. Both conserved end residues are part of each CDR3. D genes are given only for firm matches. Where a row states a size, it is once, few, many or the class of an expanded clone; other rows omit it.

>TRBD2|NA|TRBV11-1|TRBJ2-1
CASSRGGYNEQFF
TGTGCCAGCAGTCGGGGGGGCTACAATGAGCAGTTCTTC
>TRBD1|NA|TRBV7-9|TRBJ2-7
CASSSDRTGKAYEQYF
TGTGCCAGCAGCTCCGACCGGACAGGGAAAGCCTACGAGCAGTACTTC
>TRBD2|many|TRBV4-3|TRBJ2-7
CASSHWLAGNYEQYF
TGCGCCAGCAGCCATTGGCTAGCGGGGAACTACGAGCAGTACTTC
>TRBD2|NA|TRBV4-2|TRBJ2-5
CASSPGLAGGPRETQYF
TGTGCCAGCAGCCCCGGACTAGCGGGAGGGCCGCGAGAGACCCAGTACTTC
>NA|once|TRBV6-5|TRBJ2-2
CASSYEPLSTGELFF
TGTGCCAGCAGTTACGAGCCCCTATCAACCGGGGAGCTGTTTTTT
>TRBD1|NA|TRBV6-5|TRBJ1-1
CASRGDSSEAFF
TGTGCCAGCAGAGGGGACAGCTCTGAAGCTTTCTTT
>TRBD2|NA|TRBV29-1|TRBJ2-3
CSVERGGGLTDTQYF
TGCAGCGTTGAACGGGGGGGAGGACTCACAGATACGCAGTATTTT
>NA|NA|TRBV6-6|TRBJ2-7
CASSRKEGAEQYF
TGTGCCAGCAGCCGAAAGGAGGGTGCCGAGCAGTACTTC
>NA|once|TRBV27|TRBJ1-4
CASSLGGVNEKLFF
TGTGCCAGCAGTTTAGGCGGGGTTAATGAAAAACTGTTTTTT
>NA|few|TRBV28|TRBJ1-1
CASSLSTNTEAFF
TGTGCCAGCAGTTTAAGCACGAACACTGAAGCTTTCTTT
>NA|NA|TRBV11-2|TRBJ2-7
CASSPGSGLTYEQYF
TGTGCCAGCAGCCCCGGTTCAGGCTTGACCTACGAGCAGTACTTC
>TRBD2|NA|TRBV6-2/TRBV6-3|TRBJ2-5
CASSGLAGLGETQYF
TGTGCCAGCAGCGGACTAGCGGGATTGGGAGAGACCCAGTACTTC
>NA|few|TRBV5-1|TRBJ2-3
CASSLSDSQDTQYF
TGCGCCAGCAGCTTGTCAGATTCGCAAGATACGCAGTATTTT
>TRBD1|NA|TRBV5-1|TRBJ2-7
CASSYRDSSEQYF
TGCGCCAGCAGCTACCGGGACAGTAGCGAGCAGTACTTC
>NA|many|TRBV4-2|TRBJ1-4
CASSQVWGQRGEKLFF
TGTGCCAGCAGCCAAGTCTGGGGGCAGAGAGGTGAAAAACTGTTTTTT
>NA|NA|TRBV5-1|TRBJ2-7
CASSLEGAYEQYF
TGCGCCAGCAGCTTGGAAGGGGCCTACGAGCAGTACTTC
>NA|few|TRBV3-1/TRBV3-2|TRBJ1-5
CASSQGGSQPQHF
TGTGCCAGCAGCCAAGGCGGGAGCCAGCCCCAGCATTTT
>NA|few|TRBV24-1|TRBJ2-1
CATSDWAGEQFF
TGTGCCACCAGTGATTGGGCGGGTGAGCAGTTCTTC
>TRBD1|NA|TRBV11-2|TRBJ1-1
CASANRGWNTEAFF
TGTGCCAGCGCAAACAGGGGATGGAACACTGAAGCTTTCTTT
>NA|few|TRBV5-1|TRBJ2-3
CASSLSFGAGTDTQYF
TGCGCCAGCAGCCTCTCGTTTGGGGCGGGAACCGATACGCAGTATTTT
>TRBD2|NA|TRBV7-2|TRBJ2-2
CASSVTGTSGNTGELFF
TGTGCCAGCAGCGTGACCGGGACTAGCGGGAACACCGGGGAGCTGTTTTTT
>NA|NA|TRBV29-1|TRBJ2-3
CSVLLALGTDTQYF
TGCAGCGTTCTCCTAGCCCTAGGGACAGATACGCAGTATTTT